These 25 T cell receptor beta chains originate from one sample sequenced in a study of blood T cell repertoires in COVID-19. The method was immunoSEQ multiplex PCR; TCRdb's version includes in-frame clones alone and lacks a portion of them. Counted here are roughly 250,000 clones, around 79% occurring once; the ten biggest clones make up 3% to 3.5%. The source material was peripheral blood. The receptors shown here come from an elderly woman with acute or convalescent COVID-19.

The CDR3 DNA follows: TGTGCCAGCAGCGTAAGGCCTAGCCGTCGCACCGGGGAGCTGTTTTTT. Its protein is CASSVRPSRRTGELFF. The chain recombines TRBV9 with TRBJ2-2, with D possibly matching TRBD2 (5 bases). V was clipped by 1 base and J by 4 bases, with 14 bases between them. The CDR3 is 16 amino acids. Germline CDR1 reads SGDLS; CDR2 reads YYNGEE.

The chain uses TRBV27 and TRBJ1-2; 9 nucleotides match TRBD1. The germline V gene encodes CDR1 MNHEY and CDR2 SMNVEV (reference sequence). J was trimmed by 2 bases and V by 6 bases; bases with no gene match: 7. The CDR3 loop spans 15 amino acids. The CDR3 loop reads CASRDPGQGNYGYTF. The CDR3 DNA sequence: TGTGCCAGCAGGGACCCGGGACAGGGAAACTATGGCTACACCTTC.

This chain connects TRBV6-5 to TRBJ1-1; 7 bases are shared with TRBD1. V was clipped by 6 bases and J by 3 bases; unmatched bases: 7. CDR3 length: 14 residues. Germline V CDR1 and CDR2: MNHEY, SVGAGI. CDR3 protein: CASRTTGIDTEAFF. The CDR3, as DNA: TGTGCCAGCAGAACGACAGGGATAGACACTGAAGCTTTCTTT.

This chain uses TRBV5-4 with TRBJ2-5; 10 positions agree with TRBD2. V shed 1 base and J 5 bases; nucleotides not matched to a gene: 5. CDR1 and CDR2 (germline): SGHNT, YYREEE (reference sequence). The length of the CDR3 is 15 residues. The CDR3 sequence: CASSLRLAGDETQYF. The CDR3 DNA is TGTGCCAGCAGCTTGAGGCTAGCGGGGGACGAGACCCAGTACTTC.

This clone was observed a handful of times. This chain uses TRBV2 with TRBJ2-3, with D hard to call. The CDR3 totals 14 residues. Trimming took 5 bases from V and 4 from J, leaving 13 bases between them. The germline gives CDR1 SNHLY, CDR2 FYNNEI. The CDR3 region has the DNA TGTGCCAGCAGTTGGGCCCAACCCCCAGATACGCAGTATTTT. This codes for CASSWAQPPDTQYF.

The rearrangement uses TRBV7-2 and TRBJ1-1, with a possible D match to TRBD1 (6 bases). Deletions cut 6 bases from V and 5 bases from J, with 16 bases between. CDR3 length equals 14 residues. Germline-derived CDR1 and CDR2 are SGHTA and FQGNSA. Here the CDR3 reads CASSQRGQTTEAFF. In DNA, the CDR3 is TGTGCCAGCAGTCAAAGGGGACAAACTACTGAAGCTTTCTTT.

The rearrangement links TRBV20-1 to TRBJ1-2; 7 bases are shared with TRBD1. This CDR3 contains 11 residues. Trimming took 5 bases from V and 4 from J; bases not matched to a gene: 1. Germline V gene data show CDR1 as DFQATT and CDR2 as SNEGSKA (reference sequence). CDR3 sequence (DNA): TGCAGTGCTGGACAGGTCTATGGCTACACCTTC. This sequence encodes CSAGQVYGYTF.

J is TRBJ2-3 and V is TRBV15, with 10 nucleotides matching TRBD2. The ends lost 7 bases at V and 4 bases at J; junction bases unmatched: 14. The CDR3 contains 17 residues. CDR1 and CDR2 from the germline V gene are LNHNV and YYDKDF (reference sequence). CDR3: CATKASGSVIFADTQYF. In DNA, the CDR3 is TGTGCCACCAAGGCTAGCGGGAGCGTTATATTCGCAGATACGCAGTATTTT.

The chain couples TRBV29-1 to TRBJ2-5; 16 bases are shared with TRBD2. The V gene's germline CDR1 is SQVTM and CDR2 ANQGSEA. V lost 6 bases to trimming and J lost 4 bases; unmatched junction nucleotides: 11. CDR3 length: 17 amino acids. CDR3 bases: TGCAGCGTGGCTCCGGGACTAGCGGGGGGGCCGTCAGAGACCCAGTACTTC. This translates into CSVAPGLAGGPSETQYF.

This clone was recorded once. The same CDR3 also results from other DNA sequences found in this sample. This chain connects TRBV18 to TRBJ2-7, with unresolved D. V dropped 3 bases and J dropped 3 bases, with 9 bases sitting between them. CDR1 and CDR2 from the germline V gene are KGHSH and LQKENI. The CDR3 covers 13 residues. The DNA for the CDR3 is TGTGCCAGCTCACCCGGGTCGTACTACGAGCAGTACTTC. Protein sequence: CASSPGSYYEQYF.

This chain joins TRBV14 and TRBJ1-2; D is ambiguous. Germline V gene lookup returns CDR1 SGHDN and CDR2 FVKESK. V dropped 0 bases and J dropped 5 bases, with 4 bases sitting between them. The length of the CDR3 is 12 residues. The CDR3 protein is CASSQDPYGYTF. CDR3 nucleotide sequence: TGTGCCAGCAGCCAAGATCCGTATGGCTACACCTTC.

The chain is built from TRBV19 and TRBJ2-2; a weak D match, TRBD2 (6 bases). V was cut by 6 bases and J by 4 bases, with 15 bases left in between. The CDR3 spans 15 residues. CDR1 is LNHDA and CDR2 is SQIVND in the germline V gene (reference sequence). CDR3 sequence: CASRVMWRVTGELFF. DNA of the CDR3: TGTGCCAGTAGAGTGATGTGGAGGGTCACCGGGGAGCTGTTTTTT.

This chain joins TRBV15 and TRBJ1-5, with TRBD1 identical over 11 bases. The V gene's germline CDR1 is LNHNV and CDR2 YYDKDF (reference sequence). The V segment lost 1 base and the J segment 7 bases; nucleotides outside the gene matches: 9. The CDR3 is 17 residues long. The chain's CDR3 is CATSRAAGTGGRQPQHF. As DNA, the CDR3 is TGTGCCACCAGCAGAGCGGCCGGGACAGGGGGGAGGCAGCCCCAGCATTTT.

This clone was seen just once. V usage is TRBV10-3 and J usage is TRBJ2-7; TRBD2 agrees at 11 bases. Germline CDR1 is ENHRY and CDR2 is SYGVKD. This CDR3 region has 14 residues. The junction had 2 bases not matched to a gene; V was cut back by 4 bases and J by 3 bases. CDR3 nucleotide sequence: TGTGCCATCAGTGCTACTAGCGGGAGCTACGAGCAGTACTTC. Translating gives CAISATSGSYEQYF.

DNA for the CDR3: TGTGCCAGCTCAGCGACGGCGGTTGATGGCTACACCTTC. It is translated as CASSATAVDGYTF. The genes are TRBV18 and TRBJ1-2; no reliable D call. V lost 5 bases, J lost 6 bases, and 13 bases lay in between. This CDR3 spans 13 amino acids. CDR1 and CDR2 from the germline V gene are KGHSH and LQKENI.

As for this clone: At the DNA level, this CDR3 is encoded by other sequences in the same sample as well. The chain recombines TRBV29-1 with TRBJ1-2; D is ambiguous. Trimming took 2 bases from V and 1 from J, leaving 2 bases between them. In germline, CDR1 is SQVTM, CDR2 ANQGSEA. This CDR3 contains 11 residues. The CDR3 sequence is CSVELNYGYTF. CDR3 coding DNA: TGCAGCGTTGAACTTAACTATGGCTACACCTTC.

The CDR3 bases are TGTGCCAGACAACCGGGACTAGAGCCTTCTGACGAGCAGTACTTC. Translated, it gives CARQPGLEPSDEQYF. V and J are TRBV5-8 and TRBJ2-7, with TRBD2 matching over 8 bases. This CDR3 is built from 15 residues. V lost 8 bases, J lost 5 bases, and 15 bases stayed unmatched. The germline gives CDR1 SGHTS, CDR2 YDEGEE.

The chain is built from TRBV6-1 and TRBJ2-7, with 9 positions matching TRBD2. Per the germline V gene, CDR1 is MNHNS and CDR2 is SASEGT. V was pared by 1 base and J by 2 bases, with 3 bases of the junction left unmatched. This CDR3 spans 15 amino acids. The CDR3 loop is CASSEGVAGAYEQYF. The CDR3 coding sequence is TGTGCCAGCAGTGAAGGAGTAGCGGGAGCCTACGAGCAGTACTTC.

This chain joins TRBV4-2 and TRBJ2-5; TRBD2 matches 9 bases. CDR3 length: 16 residues. Germline V lookup: CDR1 LGHNA, CDR2 YNFKEQ. Trimming took 3 bases from V and 1 from J; bases not matched to a gene: 6. CDR3 bases: TGTGCCAGCAGCCAGTCTAGCGGGGCTGGCCAAGAGACCCAGTACTTC. Protein product: CASSQSSGAGQETQYF.

Only one count was recorded for this clone. The chain uses TRBV3-1 (or the pseudogene TRBV3-2) and TRBJ1-2; D remains unclear. V gave up 4 bases and J gave up 3 bases, with 9 bases separating them. CDR1 and CDR2 (germline): LGHDT, YNNKEL (reference sequence). The CDR3 covers 13 residues. CDR3 DNA: TGTGCCAGCAGCCTAGGAGCACACTATGGCTACACCTTC. It encodes CASSLGAHYGYTF.

V is TRBV6-5 and J is TRBJ1-1; 8 positions match TRBD1. Germline CDR1 is MNHEY and CDR2 is SVGAGI. The CDR3 is 16 amino acids. V was pared by 2 bases and J by 5 bases, with 10 bases of the junction left unmatched. CDR3 sequence: CASSYGTGVSVTEAFF. Written as DNA, the CDR3 is TGTGCCAGCAGTTACGGGACAGGAGTGTCGGTGACTGAAGCTTTCTTT.

The sample holds a few counts of this clone. V usage is TRBV10-1 and J usage is TRBJ2-2; D possibly corresponds to TRBD1 (7 bases). V lost 8 bases, J lost 7 bases, and 17 bases lay in between. The germline V gene has CDR1 WNHNN and CDR2 SYGVQD (reference sequence). This CDR3 comprises 14 residues. The CDR3 here is CASPLEGAGGELFF. As DNA, the CDR3 is TGCGCCAGCCCCCTGGAGGGGGCGGGCGGGGAGCTGTTTTTT.

The V gene is TRBV19, the J gene TRBJ1-3, with D possibly being TRBD1 (5 bases). Deletions cut 5 bases from V and 4 bases from J, with 15 bases between. CDR3 length: 15 amino acids. Germline V gene lookup returns CDR1 LNHDA and CDR2 SQIVND (reference sequence). CDR3: CASSSLSDTGNTIYF. The CDR3 nucleotides read TGTGCCAGTAGTTCCCTGTCGGACACAGGAAACACCATATATTTT.

Details on this clone: Other DNA sequences in the sample encode the same CDR3. This chain connects TRBV4-1 to TRBJ2-3; tentatively, D is TRBD1 (6 bases). Germline assignment: CDR1 MGHRA and CDR2 YSYEKL. CDR3 length: 17 amino acids. V lost 1 base to trimming and J lost 0 bases, with 14 bases between them. The CDR3 here is CASSQGGSGVSTDTQYF. In DNA, the CDR3 is TGCGCCAGCAGCCAAGGCGGGTCAGGGGTGAGCACAGATACGCAGTATTTT.

The chain couples TRBV5-4 to TRBJ2-5, with TRBD2 identical over 10 bases. Per germline, CDR1 SGHNT and CDR2 YYREEE (reference sequence). Germline trimming cut 2 bases from V and 5 bases from J; bases unmatched to any gene: 6. The CDR3 runs to 15 residues. CDR3 in amino acids: CASSFGSSGGETQYF. CDR3 coding DNA: TGTGCCAGCAGCTTTGGCTCTAGCGGGGGTGAGACCCAGTACTTC.